Listed below are T cell receptor beta chains from one sample, sequenced in a study of blood T cell repertoires in COVID-19. Libraries were prepared by immunoSEQ multiplex PCR; TCRdb keeps only in-frame clonotypes and omits some of them. The sample includes hundreds of thousands of clones, over 75% seen only once; the top ten take roughly 13%. The material sequenced was peripheral blood. These receptors were obtained from a human donor in a cohort sampled during active COVID-19. The CDR3 runs from the conserved cysteine through the conserved F or W. D genes are given only for firm matches. For some rows the clone size is stated as once, few or many, or as a class when expanded; others skip it.

>TRBD2|NA|TRBJ2-3|TRBV15
TGTGCCACCAGCAGAGATACGGGAGGACCTTACGATACGCAGTATTTT
CATSRDTGGPYDTQYF
>NA|NA|TRBJ2-3|TRBV19
TGTGCCAGTAGTCTATACACAGATACGCAGTATTTT
CASSLYTDTQYF
>TRBD2|NA|TRBJ2-6|TRBV28
TGTGCCAGCAGCTTAGCGGGCGTCCCATCAAGTGGGGCCAACGTCCTGACTTTC
CASSLAGVPSSGANVLTF
>TRBD1|NA|TRBJ1-1|TRBV10-3
TGTGCCATCAGGGGGCCCGGTGTCTTTAGCGGGACAGGGGCCTCGAACACTGAAGCTTTCTTT
CAIRGPGVFSGTGASNTEAFF
>NA|NA|TRBJ2-5|TRBV4-2
TGTGCCAGCAGCCCATCATATGGAGGGCCTTCGGAGACCCAGTACTTC
CASSPSYGGPSETQYF
>NA|few|TRBJ2-3|TRBV12-3/TRBV12-4
TGTGCCACCTCGTTGTCGTCGGATACGCAGTATTTT
CATSLSSDTQYF
>NA|few|TRBJ1-1|TRBV19
TGTGCCAGTAGTACCTCAGGAGGCCCTTTCTTT
CASSTSGGPFF
>NA|many|TRBJ1-2|TRBV6-5
TGTGCCAGCACCATACGTGGGGGGTATGGGGGCTACACCTTC
CASTIRGGYGGYTF
>NA|NA|TRBJ1-6|TRBV6-5
TGTGCCAGCAGTTACCAACCGGGGGGCCGCAATTCACCCCTCCACTTT
CASSYQPGGRNSPLHF
>TRBD1|NA|TRBJ1-2|TRBV7-2
TGTGCCAGCAGCTTAGCGGCAGGGGGCGGGGGATATGGCTACACCTTC
CASSLAAGGGGYGYTF
>TRBD1|once|TRBJ2-1|TRBV19
TGTGCCAGTAGTATGACAGGGGGCCTAAATGAGCAGTTCTTC
CASSMTGGLNEQFF
>TRBD2|NA|TRBJ2-2|TRBV6-6
TGTGCCAGCAGAATCACTAGCGCAAACACCGGGGAGCTGTTTTTT
CASRITSANTGELFF
>TRBD1|NA|TRBJ1-4|TRBV7-9
TGTGCCAGCAGCTTGGGACAGATTAATGAAAAACTGTTTTTT
CASSLGQINEKLFF
>NA|NA|TRBJ1-1|TRBV12-3/TRBV12-4
TGTGCCAGCAGACAGTCAGGGAATGCTGAAGCTTTCTTT
CASRQSGNAEAFF
>TRBD2|NA|TRBJ2-2|TRBV9
TGTGCCAGCAGCTCTCGGACTAGCGGGAACACCGGGGAGCTGTTTTTT
CASSSRTSGNTGELFF
>NA|NA|TRBJ2-6|TRBV23-1
TGCGCCGGATTAATTCCGGGACATTACTCTGGGGCCAACGTCCTGACTTTC
CAGLIPGHYSGANVLTF